The source of this T cell receptor (beta chain) is a study of T cells in Graves' hyperthyroidism and ophthalmopathy. Study as a whole: Peripheral blood samples were taken at initial diagnosis, prior to any treatment. Study-level points and caveats: Model output signaled ophthalmopathy a median around 6.9 months ahead of onset. Clonotypes that were expanded in thyroid above 0.001 mostly appeared in blood too.

What was amplified from RNA transcripts were TCR beta CDR3 regions. Primed by the HTBI set, a first-round RT-PCR was run on the TCR CDR3. TCRdb itself ran the multiplex PCR reads through MiXCR, one entry per CDR3 protein. This table has about half a million distinct CDR3 sequences, about 22% appearing once. Reasons for excluding patients were uncontrolled infection, other autoimmune disease, pregnancy or lactation. The CDR3 covers 16 residues. The V end was cut by 1 base, the J end by 4 bases, with 14 bases between. From germline, CDR1 is SGHNT and CDR2 YYREEE (reference sequence). About this clonotype itself: The antigen remains unidentified.

The V gene is TRBV5-4, the J gene TRBJ2-2, with D perhaps TRBD2 (6 bases). The sequencing sample was made of blood. This clonotype originated in a woman aged 70-85 years with Graves' ophthalmopathy. CDR3 residues: CASSLQTRTATGELFF. CDR3 in DNA: TGTGCCAGCAGCTTGCAGACTAGGACGGCCACCGGGGAGCTGTTTTTT.